This TCR beta chain came from a study of blood T cell repertoires in COVID-19. Turning to the study itself: COVID-19 samples, acute and convalescent, were from the United States, Italy and Spain. Sample material is recorded as cDNA or gDNA derived from T cells, B-cell-depleted T cells, or PBMCs.

Patients of the Seattle cohort, enrolled during active infection, were followed longitudinally. Original handling: The authors estimated nucleated cell counts from reference gene primer amplification. TCRdb keeps only in-frame clones here, not all; method: immunoSEQ multiplex PCR. D and trimming were read from the DNA, whereas the V and J calls and clone size are those reported in that table. This repertoire shows about 64,000 clones, 78% found once; its top ten account for 14%. The sequenced material came from peripheral blood. The TCR was taken from a man aged 55 to 69 with COVID-19, enrolled during active disease.

The CDR3: CASREVVGTNEKLFF. The CDR3 bases are TGTGCCAGCAGGGAGGTTGTGGGAACTAATGAAAAACTGTTTTTT. This chain joins TRBV6-5 and TRBJ1-4, with no clear D. Germline V gene sequence: CDR1 MNHEY, CDR2 SVGAGI. The length of the CDR3 is 15 residues. The V end lost 6 bases, the J end lost 1 base, and 12 bases lay between the germline ends.